This T cell receptor (beta chain) was identified during a study of T cell repertoires and HLA-DP antigens. Study at large: In vitro CD4+ alloreactivity was against HeLa-presented HLA-DP.

Untouched CD4+ T cells were isolated by negative selection, averaging about 98% purity. Purity of the untouched CD4+ T cells was around 98%. Clones were sequenced by immunoSEQ multiplex PCR, and TCRdb holds only the in-frame ones, with some missing. Of about 73,000 clones in the sample, about four fifths are singletons; the top ten hold more than 1.5%. A remark on this clone: Its target is unknown.

This CDR3 contains 11 residues. CDR1 is MGHRA, CDR2 YSYEKL, per germline. V gave up 4 bases and J gave up 9 bases, with 7 bases separating them. The sequence came from a man in his 60s in good health and CMV-seronegative. The chain joins TRBV4-1 to TRBJ2-1; tentatively, D is TRBD2 (5 bases). Sequenced: CD4+ T cells from PBMCs. CDR3 sequence reads: CASSRAGEQFF. The CDR3 nucleotides are TGCGCCAGCAGCCGGGCGGGTGAGCAGTTCTTC.